This is a list of T cell receptor beta chains from one sample in a study of OX40 agonist ivuxolimab in advanced cancers. The method was immunoSEQ multiplex PCR; TCRdb's version includes in-frame clones alone and lacks a portion of them. The sample consists of 45,000 to 50,000 clones, 88% of them appearing once. Sequenced here: CD4+ or CD8+ T cells sorted from blood, sampled in a trial of the OX40 agonist ivuxolimab. The origin of the receptors is an adult with an advanced solid tumor such as melanoma, head and neck, liver or kidney cancer. CDR3s include the opening cysteine and the closing phenylalanine or tryptophan. A D gene is named only where the DNA matches it firmly.

TRBD2	TRBV11-2	16	TRBJ2-1	CASSLLGGTSANEQFF
NA	TRBV29-1	17	TRBJ2-1	CSVDPGRAANSYNEQFF
TRBD2	TRBV10-3	14	TRBJ2-2	CAIRGLAGSGELFF
TRBD1	TRBV9	17	TRBJ2-2	CASSSGQGRSSTGELFF
NA	TRBV4-1	15	TRBJ1-1	CASSRDPGIGTEAFF
NA	TRBV28	15	TRBJ2-3	CASSSTPLHGDTQYF
NA	TRBV27	15	TRBJ1-1	CASSEGGQSIRTAFF
TRBD2	TRBV6-1	15	TRBJ2-2	CASSGSGRGTGELFF
TRBD2	TRBV11-2	15	TRBJ2-1	CASSISPGGRNEQFF
TRBD2	TRBV7-8	15	TRBJ2-7	CASSLGTSASYEQYF
NA	TRBV30	16	TRBJ1-5	CAWSVSTSLSNQPQHF
NA	TRBV27	12	TRBJ1-2	CASRDSYGGYTF
TRBD2	TRBV15	13	TRBJ2-5	CATSLAGAETQYF
NA	TRBV5-6	14	TRBJ2-7	CASSSYSGAYEQYF
TRBD1	TRBV30	15	TRBJ2-3	CAASAGTGGTDTQYF
TRBD2	TRBV7-9	14	TRBJ2-2	CAPGGLANTGELFF
NA	TRBV2	12	TRBJ2-7	CASSPLGYEQYF
TRBD1	TRBV18	19	TRBJ1-5	CASSPSRDRGFSSNQPQHF
NA	TRBV28	13	TRBJ1-1	CASSSPMNTEAFF
NA	TRBV7-3	15	TRBJ1-5	CASSRTQGGNQPQHF
NA	TRBV11-2	15	TRBJ1-5	CASSSQGTSNQPQHF
NA	TRBV29-1	13	TRBJ2-1	CSARPGGLREQFF
NA	TRBV2	13	TRBJ1-5	CASSENSNQPQHF
NA	TRBV5-4	15	TRBJ2-7	CASSLGAGNAYEQYF
NA	TRBV30	14	TRBJ1-2	CAWSLKGLLNGYTF
TRBD2	TRBV7-2	17	TRBJ2-1	CASSPYTSGRGMNEQFF
TRBD1	TRBV27	13	TRBJ1-2	CASSLGTGDGYTF
NA	TRBV29-1	12	TRBJ2-5	CSARVSGETQYF
NA	TRBV29-1	15	TRBJ2-1	CSVSQTRSAYNEQFF
NA	TRBV10-1	12	TRBJ2-2	CASNDFDGELFF
NA	TRBV28	14	TRBJ1-4	CASSEATTNEKLFF
NA	TRBV30	13	TRBJ1-1	CAWSVGWNTEAFF
NA	TRBV28	14	TRBJ2-7	CASSSPGELYEQYF
TRBD1	TRBV5-4	16	TRBJ2-3	CASSSGQGARTDTQYF
NA	TRBV4-1	15	TRBJ1-1	CASSRPGLRNTEAFF
TRBD1	TRBV27	15	TRBJ2-1	CASSFQDRGRDEQFF
TRBD1	TRBV11-1	15	TRBJ1-2	CASSLDPTGGLGYTF
NA	TRBV27	17	TRBJ2-6	CASSYATATPGANVLTF
TRBD1	TRBV6-1	14	TRBJ1-5	CASNRGRVDQPQHF
TRBD2	TRBV5-1	13	TRBJ2-1	CASSSGGGNEQFF
TRBD2	TRBV5-1	15	TRBJ2-1	CASSWGAAGGDEQFF
TRBD1	TRBV27	15	TRBJ1-3	CASSSQTGSGNTIYF
NA	TRBV6-1	15	TRBJ1-4	CASSWVTGSNEKLFF
NA	TRBV28	15	TRBJ1-5	CASRNPVRGNQPQHF
NA	TRBV11-3	20	TRBJ2-5	CASSPSRQGASGSIVETQYF
TRBD1	TRBV4-1	14	TRBJ2-7	CASSPEGDREPSYF
NA	TRBV5-5	15	TRBJ2-3	CASSADPGSTDTQYF
NA	TRBV28	16	TRBJ1-5	CASSKFRRQANQPQHF
NA	TRBV27	12	TRBJ1-5	CASSFLDQPQHF
NA	TRBV5-1	14	TRBJ2-1	CASSLGTRDNEQFF
TRBD2	TRBV5-1	15	TRBJ2-1	CASSLGGRADNEQFF
NA	TRBV5-1	13	TRBJ1-1	CASSEAQNTEAFF
NA	TRBV5-1	15	TRBJ2-4	CASSPGVGIGGIQYF
TRBD1	TRBV5-1	13	TRBJ2-5	CASKTGPGETQYF
NA	TRBV18	17	TRBJ2-4	CASSPDWGGPEGNIQYF
TRBD2	TRBV5-1	13	TRBJ2-7	CASSLTGGYEQYF
TRBD1	TRBV2	13	TRBJ1-6	CASTGTENSPLHF
NA	TRBV30	15	TRBJ1-6	CAWSVRGTYNSPLHF